Listed below are T cell receptor beta chains from one sample, sequenced in a study of OX40 agonist ivuxolimab in advanced cancers. Measured with immunoSEQ multiplex PCR; TCRdb has only the in-frame clones, and not every one. The sample lists nearly 80,000 clones; under 85% were seen once. This specimen was CD4+ or CD8+ T cells sorted from blood, taken in a trial of the OX40 agonist ivuxolimab. The receptors here all came from an adult with an advanced solid tumor such as melanoma, head and neck, liver or kidney cancer. Both conserved end residues are part of each CDR3. A D gene is named only where the DNA matches it firmly. The size entry is marked missing in some rows and otherwise reads once, few, many or a size class.

V	size	J	D	CDR3	DNA
TRBV4-1	-	TRBJ1-1	TRBD1	CASSYTKIGTGRVRTEAFF	TGCGCCAGCAGCTACACCAAGATCGGGACAGGGAGAGTGAGGACTGAAGCTTTCTTT
TRBV28	-	TRBJ2-7	-	CASSLGGRMWEQYF	TGTGCCAGCAGTTTAGGAGGTCGGATGTGGGAGCAGTACTTC
TRBV5-6	-	TRBJ2-2	-	CASSLEPQYTGELFF	TGTGCCAGCAGCCTAGAACCACAATACACCGGGGAGCTGTTTTTT
TRBV7-9	-	TRBJ1-6	-	CASSQSENSPLHF	TGTGCCAGCAGCCAATCAGAAAATTCACCCCTCCACTTT
TRBV5-1	-	TRBJ2-4	-	CASSLIPEREAAGNIQYF	TGCGCCAGCAGCTTGATTCCCGAGAGGGAAGCTGCAGGAAACATTCAGTACTTC
TRBV5-1	once	TRBJ1-1	-	CASSSMGGLTEAFF	TGCGCCAGCAGCTCGATGGGGGGCCTCACTGAAGCTTTCTTT
TRBV16	-	TRBJ2-6	-	CASSQSPGANVLTF	TGTGCCAGCAGCCAATCTCCAGGGGCCAACGTCCTGACTTTC
TRBV27	-	TRBJ1-5	-	CASRLTPSGDQPQHF	TGTGCCAGCAGATTGACCCCATCGGGGGATCAGCCCCAGCATTTT
TRBV7-9	-	TRBJ2-5	-	CASSSLNPGEQYF	TGTGCCAGCAGCTCATTGAACCCGGGAGAGCAGTACTTC
TRBV5-6	once	TRBJ1-5	-	CASSPRGLSNQPQHF	TGTGCCAGCAGCCCGAGAGGGTTAAGCAATCAGCCCCAGCATTTT
TRBV28	-	TRBJ1-2	TRBD1	CASTTGTASNYGYTF	TGTGCCAGCACAACCGGGACAGCCTCTAACTATGGCTACACCTTC
TRBV15	-	TRBJ2-2	-	CATSSWGGELFF	TGTGCCACCAGCAGCTGGGGCGGGGAGCTGTTTTTT
TRBV15	-	TRBJ1-1	-	CATSRDRGVGEAFF	TGTGCCACCAGCAGGGATAGGGGGGTGGGTGAAGCTTTCTTT
TRBV11-3	once	TRBJ2-1	-	CASRDRGNEQFF	TGTGCCAGCAGAGACCGGGGAAATGAGCAGTTCTTC
TRBV21-1	few	TRBJ1-1	-	CASTSSMAELGSEAFF	TGTGCCAGCACATCATCGATGGCCGAATTGGGGTCTGAAGCTTTCTTT
TRBV5-1	-	TRBJ2-7	-	CASSLGGGTYEQYF	TGCGCCAGCAGCCTGGGGGGCGGCACCTACGAGCAGTACTTC
TRBV11-2	-	TRBJ2-3	-	CASSPSLQGVDTQYF	TGTGCCAGCAGCCCTTCTCTCCAGGGCGTGGATACGCAGTATTTT
TRBV9	-	TRBJ2-1	-	CASSPRLGINEQFF	TGTGCCAGCAGCCCCCGGTTAGGCATTAATGAGCAGTTCTTC
TRBV14	-	TRBJ2-7	TRBD2	CASSPLSGRALIEQYF	TGTGCCAGCAGCCCCCTTAGCGGGAGGGCCCTAATTGAGCAGTACTTC
TRBV5-4	-	TRBJ2-7	TRBD2	CASSWAGERSYEQYF	TGTGCCAGCAGCTGGGCGGGAGAAAGATCCTACGAGCAGTACTTC
TRBV6-5	-	TRBJ1-5	TRBD1	CASSPGTGGGQPQHF	TGTGCCAGCAGTCCCGGGACAGGGGGCGGTCAGCCCCAGCATTTT
TRBV28	-	TRBJ1-5	TRBD1	CASKGRGRWSNQPQHF	TGTGCCAGCAAGGGCAGGGGGCGTTGGAGCAATCAGCCCCAGCATTTT
TRBV4-3	-	TRBJ2-2	-	CASSQDLLPYTGELFF	TGCGCCAGCAGCCAAGATTTGCTACCATACACCGGGGAGCTGTTTTTT
TRBV18	-	TRBJ2-1	-	CASSPGREYNEQFF	TGTGCCAGCTCACCAGGCAGAGAGTACAATGAGCAGTTCTTC
TRBV6-1	few	TRBJ2-7	-	CASSELAPAYSYEQYF	TGTGCCAGCAGTGAACTGGCCCCGGCGTACTCCTACGAGCAGTACTTC
TRBV19	-	TRBJ2-1	-	CASSTRDYNEQFF	TGTGCCAGTAGTACCCGGGACTACAATGAGCAGTTCTTC
TRBV6-6	-	TRBJ2-2	-	CASSDLQSVQAELFF	TGTGCCAGCAGCGACCTTCAGAGTGTTCAGGCGGAGCTGTTTTTT
TRBV28	-	TRBJ1-1	-	CASEGGAVYEAFF	TGTGCCAGCGAGGGGGGGGCAGTTTATGAAGCTTTCTTT
TRBV6-4	-	TRBJ2-7	TRBD2	CASRELAGSYEQYF	TGTGCCAGCAGGGAACTAGCGGGATCGTACGAGCAGTACTTC
TRBV18	once	TRBJ2-2	-	CASSPILENTGELFF	TGTGCCAGCTCACCGATACTAGAGAACACCGGGGAGCTGTTTTTT
TRBV2	once	TRBJ2-2	TRBD1	CASSLGQGAGGTGELFF	TGTGCCAGCAGCCTGGGACAGGGGGCGGGCGGCACCGGGGAGCTGTTTTTT
TRBV29-1	once	TRBJ2-1	TRBD2	CSVASGAPYNEQFF	TGCAGCGTTGCTAGCGGAGCACCCTACAATGAGCAGTTCTTC
TRBV19	-	TRBJ2-7	-	CASSTAWGHYEQYF	TGTGCCAGTAGTACGGCCTGGGGGCACTACGAGCAGTACTTC
TRBV11-2	-	TRBJ1-1	-	CASSARPHRVNEAFF	TGTGCCAGCAGCGCCAGACCCCACAGGGTGAATGAAGCTTTCTTT
TRBV4-1	-	TRBJ2-2	-	CASSRPRDPNTGELFF	TGCGCCAGCAGCCGCCCCAGGGACCCGAACACCGGGGAGCTGTTTTTT
TRBV28	-	TRBJ1-2	-	CASSSGGLYGYTF	TGTGCCAGCAGTTCTGGCGGTCTCTATGGCTACACCTTC
TRBV19	few	TRBJ1-1	-	CASRIGWDSPEAFF	TGTGCCAGTAGGATAGGGTGGGACTCTCCTGAAGCTTTCTTT
TRBV5-5	-	TRBJ1-1	-	CASSSRGETEAFF	TGTGCCAGCAGCTCACGTGGGGAGACTGAAGCTTTCTTT
TRBV5-4	-	TRBJ2-7	-	CASSLGWADSYEQYF	TGTGCCAGCAGCTTGGGGTGGGCGGACTCCTACGAGCAGTACTTC
TRBV14	few	TRBJ2-1	TRBD2	CASSQDGGRVYNEQFF	TGTGCCAGCAGCCAAGATGGCGGGAGGGTATACAATGAGCAGTTCTTC
TRBV19	-	TRBJ2-2	TRBD1	CASSLGQGARTGELFF	TGTGCCAGTAGTCTAGGACAGGGGGCTCGCACCGGGGAGCTGTTTTTT
TRBV10-3	few	TRBJ2-1	-	CAISRNNNEQFF	TGTGCCATCAGTAGGAACAACAATGAGCAGTTCTTC
TRBV5-6	-	TRBJ2-7	TRBD1	CASSLLGQGFTSYEQYF	TGTGCCAGCAGCTTGTTGGGACAGGGTTTTACCTCCTACGAGCAGTACTTC
TRBV2	-	TRBJ2-7	-	CASQDSAGEQYF	TGTGCCAGCCAAGACAGCGCTGGGGAGCAGTACTTC
TRBV18	-	TRBJ1-1	TRBD1	CASSLAQGAENTEAFF	TGTGCCAGCTCGCTAGCCCAGGGGGCGGAGAACACTGAAGCTTTCTTT
TRBV6-1	-	TRBJ2-2	TRBD1	CALQGADVTGELFF	TGTGCCTTACAGGGGGCGGACGTGACCGGGGAGCTGTTTTTT
TRBV5-1	few	TRBJ1-1	-	CASSLGSGTEAFF	TGCGCCAGCAGCTTGGGGTCGGGGACTGAAGCTTTCTTT
TRBV5-6	-	TRBJ2-4	-	CASSLGIRSLEYF	TGTGCCAGCAGCTTGGGAATCAGGTCGTTGGAGTACTTC
TRBV9	few	TRBJ1-2	-	CASSTGARGYTF	TGTGCCAGCAGCACCGGAGCCCGTGGCTACACCTTC
TRBV5-6	-	TRBJ1-2	-	CASSLAGVHYGYTF	TGTGCCAGCAGCTTGGCTGGGGTCCACTATGGCTACACCTTC
TRBV30	-	TRBJ1-1	TRBD1	CAYEQGMNTEAFF	TGTGCCTATGAACAGGGGATGAACACTGAAGCTTTCTTT
TRBV9	-	TRBJ1-1	TRBD1	CASSPRQGANTEAFF	TGTGCCAGCAGCCCCCGACAGGGGGCGAACACTGAAGCTTTCTTT
TRBV19	-	TRBJ2-7	-	CASSGSRGSYEQYF	TGTGCCAGTAGTGGAAGCAGGGGCTCCTACGAGCAGTACTTC
TRBV7-2	-	TRBJ2-7	-	CASSPAGWGETYEQYF	TGTGCCAGCAGCCCTGCCGGGTGGGGCGAAACCTACGAGCAGTACTTC